The 4 T cell receptor beta chains below were found in one sample sequenced in a study of radiation and T cells in renal cell carcinoma. Noted time point: blood 4 weeks post-SBRT, at nephrectomy. The treatment denotes: 15 Gy SBRT to primary tumor, nephrectomy 4 weeks later. Produced via immunoSEQ multiplex PCR; TCRdb's table is partial and in-frame only. The sample records 60,000 to 75,000 clones, over 65% being singletons. The source material was blood, sampled from a patient whose treatment included radiotherapy and nephrectomy. The source is a man aged 55 to 70 with renal cell carcinoma.

This clone has just a few counts. This chain links TRBV5-8 with TRBJ1-1, with unresolved D. The length of the CDR3 is 12 residues. Trimming pared 2 bases from V and 1 base from J, leaving 3 bases between. Germline CDR1 is SGHTS and CDR2 is YDEGEE. DNA for the CDR3: TGTGCCAGCAGCTTTGGGAACACTGAAGCTTTCTTT. Translating it yields CASSFGNTEAFF.

This clone was found once. V gene TRBV7-9 combines with J gene TRBJ2-7; D uncertain. Germline V gene data show CDR1 as SEHNR and CDR2 as FQNEAQ (reference sequence). V dropped 2 bases and J dropped 0 bases, with 14 bases sitting between them. The CDR3 has 16 amino acids. CDR3 bases: TGTGCCAGCAGCTTAACGAGGAGATCAAACTCCTACGAGCAGTACTTC. Residues: CASSLTRRSNSYEQYF. The complete variable domain, with remaining parts taken from reference TRBV7-9 and TRBJ2-7, reads DTGVSQNPRHKITKRGQNVTFRCDPISEHNRLYWYRQTLGQGPEFLTYFQNEAQLEKSRLLSDRFSAERPKGSFSTLEIQRTEQGDSAMYLCASSLTRRSNSYEQYFGPGTRLTVT.

The chain has TRBV29-1 and TRBJ1-3; perhaps TRBD1 as D (6 bases). CDR3 length: 15 residues. The V end lost 6 bases, the J end lost 4 bases, and 19 bases lay between the germline ends. Germline V lookup: CDR1 SQVTM, CDR2 ANQGSEA. The CDR3 DNA is TGCAGCGTCAGGGGCGGTACAGGGCAAGGAAACACCATATATTTT. This translates into CSVRGGTGQGNTIYF.

The chain employs TRBV30 and TRBJ1-1; tentative D call: TRBD1 (5 bases). Germline CDR1 GTSNPN, CDR2 SVGIG (reference sequence). The CDR3 covers 15 residues. V was cut by 2 bases and J by 5 bases, with 18 bases left in between. CDR3 in DNA: TGTGCCTGGAGTTCTGTCGGGGGGGTAGAGACTGAAGCTTTCTTT. Protein: CAWSSVGGVETEAFF.